Listed below are T cell receptor beta chains from one sample, sequenced in a study of identical twins. TCRdb independently ran MiXCR on the 5' RACE reads; one entry per CDR3 protein. The sample lists some 230,000 distinct CDR3 sequences, roughly 7.1% seen once, with more than 12% in the top ten. In addition, the sample was reused for a study of T cells expressing NK-cell markers.

Material for sequencing was CD8+ T cells sorted from blood. The receptors come from a woman younger than 35 in good health. The CDR3 runs from the conserved cysteine through the conserved F or W. Clone sizes are given selectively: once, few, many, or a class where the clone is expanded.

abundance	len	j_gene	v_gene	CDR3aa
few	14	TRBJ2-5	TRBV20-1	CSAQPAGGGETQYF
-	14	TRBJ2-1	TRBV27	CASSGTGTPNEQFF
many	13	TRBJ2-7	TRBV7-8	CASSFGTGHEQYF
once	12	TRBJ1-2	TRBV12-3/TRBV12-4	CASRLGGLRYTF
few	15	TRBJ2-1	TRBV7-9	CASGDKGGRGNEQFF
-	15	TRBJ1-5	TRBV20-1	CSARGTSYSNQPQHF
-	15	TRBJ1-2	TRBV3-1	CASSPALGTLYGYTF
few	13	TRBJ2-1	TRBV2	CASEKPNYNEQFF
-	13	TRBJ1-4	TRBV30	CALAGDGNEKLFF
-	16	TRBJ1-1	TRBV5-1	CASSASRDRSNTEAFF
-	15	TRBJ1-1	TRBV6-2/TRBV6-3	CASRQRTGPNTEAFF
-	12	TRBJ1-3	TRBV16	CASSQSLHTIYF
-	16	TRBJ2-2	TRBV18	CASSPRDRADTGELFF
many	11	TRBJ1-1	TRBV29-1	CSVEMKVEAFF
few	15	TRBJ2-2	TRBV6-1	CACRVGQGFTGELFF
many	14	TRBJ2-7	TRBV20-1	CSARQTGVGDEQYF
-	12	TRBJ2-7	TRBV28	CASSPSGHEQYF
-	15	TRBJ1-1	TRBV16	CASSQSGKSNTEAFF
many	13	TRBJ2-7	TRBV12-3/TRBV12-4	CASSRASSYEQYF
few	16	TRBJ2-3	TRBV7-2	CASSFLGLAAADTQYF
many	10	TRBJ2-3	TRBV25-1	CASSEDTQYF
few	13	TRBJ2-1	TRBV27	CASSLARNNEQFF
few	14	TRBJ2-7	TRBV20-1	CSARRRGVVYEQYF
many	16	TRBJ1-6	TRBV4-3	CASSQDRSSLGSPLHF
-	18	TRBJ2-1	TRBV4-3	CASSLFAGTSVSYNEQFF
-	16	TRBJ1-2	TRBV3-1	CASSSGPGLMNYGYTF
many	14	TRBJ2-5	TRBV5-1	CASSGGQGRETQYF
few	13	TRBJ1-1	TRBV27	CASRNRENTEAFF
-	14	TRBJ1-2	TRBV12-3/TRBV12-4	CASSLAPPNYGYTF
-	14	TRBJ2-7	TRBV2	CASRGRDKTYEQYF
many	16	TRBJ2-5	TRBV29-1	CSVGAESRLIQETQYF
-	15	TRBJ2-3	TRBV9	CASSPSGGIVDTQYF
-	14	TRBJ2-3	TRBV3-1	CASSRGLGRDTQYF
few	15	TRBJ2-3	TRBV7-3	CASSWGLAGFQTQYF
many	16	TRBJ1-2	TRBV5-1	CASSLASGTHYYGYTF
few	13	TRBJ1-2	TRBV14	CASSGGGVYGYTF
-	17	TRBJ2-7	TRBV29-1	CSAILIGTSGGQYEQYF
many	17	TRBJ2-1	TRBV2	CASSEDLSGGAGYEQFF
few	16	TRBJ2-2	TRBV9	CASDGGTGGRSGELFF
few	13	TRBJ2-3	TRBV12-3/TRBV12-4	CASALGAGDTQYF
few	15	TRBJ1-1	TRBV6-2/TRBV6-3	CASSHRDRSNTEAFF
many	15	TRBJ2-1	TRBV7-8	CASSLSWGAGNEQFF
many	12	TRBJ2-7	TRBV5-1	CASSWGGAEQYF
many	17	TRBJ2-6	TRBV6-5	CASSYLAGASGANVLTF
-	17	TRBJ1-6	TRBV21-1	CASSKGTGPRCDSPLHF
-	15	TRBJ2-3	TRBV12-3/TRBV12-4	CASSPTGLYSDTQYF
many	16	TRBJ2-3	TRBV6-5	CASSFVNIDRTDTQYF
-	16	TRBJ1-1	TRBV7-9	CASGGTGGLRRTEAFF